This TCR beta chain was observed in a study of blood T cell repertoires in COVID-19. Overall study: Acute and convalescent COVID-19 samples came from the United States, Italy and Spain. T cells, B-cell-depleted T cells, or PBMCs provided the cDNA or gDNA that served as material.

Per germline, CDR1 MNHEY and CDR2 SVGAGI. Trimming removed 6 bases at V and 2 bases at J, with 3 bases between. The CDR3 length is 11 residues. Source study methods: For nucleated cells, counts were estimated from reference gene primer amplification. Only in-frame clones appear in the TCRdb table, and some are missing; sequencing was by immunoSEQ multiplex PCR. The V and J calls and the clone size are those of that table, but D and trimming were determined from the DNA. The sample shows roughly 100,000 clones, roughly 88% of them seen only once. Sequencing was carried out using peripheral blood. The chain couples TRBV6-5 to TRBJ2-3; D not certain. This sequence was found in a man older than 75 with acute or convalescent COVID-19. The CDR3 coding sequence is TGTGCCAGCAGCAACACAGATACGCAGTATTTT. Translation: CASSNTDTQYF.